This T cell receptor (beta chain) appears in the sequencing data of a study of T cells in localized non-small cell lung cancer. Sequencing was performed with immunoSEQ multiplex PCR; in TCRdb, only in-frame clones are kept and a portion is missing. The data hold approximately 34,000 clones, with approximately 93% observed a single time. Germline V CDR1 and CDR2: LNHDA, SQIVND (reference sequence). Germline trimming cut 7 bases from V and 5 bases from J; bases unmatched to any gene: 6. The CDR3 is 13 amino acids. Notes on the study in general: Adjacent lung tissue had a median approximately 57 of the top 100 clones found in the tumor. Heterogeneity remains possible because sequencing was limited to only one tumor region. There was an association of higher blood T cell density with longer overall survival. Uninvolved adjacent lung had more T cell clonality than any other tissue, topping tumor.

A word on this clone: Its antigen is unidentified.

This chain connects TRBV19 to TRBJ2-3, with 7 bases identical to TRBD2. The sequencing used peripheral blood, collected before any cancer treatment. The sequence was obtained from a female donor aged 60 or older with stage I lung adenocarcinoma. CDR3 in DNA: TGTGCCAGTAAAGGAGCGGGGTTAGATACGCAGTATTTT. Translated: CASKGAGLDTQYF.